Below, one T cell receptor (beta chain) is given with its context. The data stem from a study of OX40 agonist ivuxolimab in advanced cancers. About the research overall: The group had a mean age of around 60 years, ranged from roughly 23 to 90, and was roughly 80% male. Partial responses were achieved by three patients, one with hepatocellular carcinoma and two with cutaneous melanoma.

V lost 2 bases, J lost 0 bases, and 8 bases lay in between. The CDR3 runs to 15 residues. CDR1 is MNHEY and CDR2 is SVGAGI in the germline V gene. With autoimmune disease history or systemic immunosuppression, patients were excluded. Only in-frame clones appear in the TCRdb table, and some are missing; sequencing was by immunoSEQ multiplex PCR. This sample carries over 85,000 clones, 80% to 90% of them seen once, and the ten largest clones take around 6%. Material: CD4+ or CD8+ T cells sorted from blood, obtained in a trial of the OX40 agonist ivuxolimab. This sequence originates from an adult with an advanced solid tumor such as melanoma, head and neck, liver or kidney cancer. This chain connects TRBV6-5 to TRBJ1-3; D gene uncertain. CDR3 coding DNA: TGTGCCAGCAGTTACACACAAGCCTCTGGAAACACCATATATTTT. It translates to CASSYTQASGNTIYF.